This TCR beta chain emerged from a study of T cell responses to AZD1222 COVID-19 vaccine. Findings and caveats of the study: None of the repertoires were sampled until the peak T cell response had passed. Among the donors, most were white British and more were female, and clonal diversity was possibly underestimated.

Using immunoSEQ multiplex PCR, the repertoire was profiled, and TCRdb retains in-frame clones only, with some absent. The data contain around 58,000 clones, 70% to 90% of them seen just once; the ten biggest clones take up approximately 15%. Trimming removed 4 bases from V and 1 base from J, with 7 bases in between. The CDR3 is made up of 13 amino acids. Germline CDR1 is MGHRA and CDR2 is YSYEKL. Note on this clone: As yet, its antigen is unknown.

The chain combines TRBV4-1 with TRBJ1-1; D gene uncertain. The sample consisted of peripheral blood, taken 28 days after the second AZD1222 dose. This receptor was obtained from an adult who received the AZD1222 COVID-19 vaccine. CDR3 coding DNA: TGCGCCAGCAGCCGTGTAGGGAACACTGAAGCTTTCTTT. This codes for CASSRVGNTEAFF.